This paragraph reports one TCR beta chain. Its antigen is unknown. This sample stems from a study of shared clonotypes between healthy human individuals. Study-wide context: Serving as donors were two women and a few men, whose ages spanned 18 to 49.

Study findings and constraints: Read depth was anticipated to influence clonotype sharing among donors.

Sequencing was at deep level. Sequenced by immunoSEQ multiplex PCR; TCRdb stores in-frame clones only, minus some. The sample lists around 1.9 million clones, over 85% occurring once. Naive CD8 cells comprised CD45RO-negative, CCR7-positively selected cells, excluding terminally differentiated effector memory CD45RA+ cells. Unmatched junction bases numbered 9, after V lost 6 bases and J lost 9 bases. This CDR3 is built from 15 residues. CDR1 LNHDA and CDR2 SQIVND come from the germline V gene (reference sequence). The sequencing sample was made of naive CD8+ T cells from PBMCs. This TCR derives from a man aged 18 to 35 in good health. Some clones in this sample may be carry-over from other donors' samples. This chain links TRBV19 with TRBJ2-1; 12 positions match TRBD2. The CDR3 DNA sequence: TGTGCCAGTAGGGGACTCCTAGCGGGAGGGATTGAGCAGTTCTTC. It specifies CASRGLLAGGIEQFF.